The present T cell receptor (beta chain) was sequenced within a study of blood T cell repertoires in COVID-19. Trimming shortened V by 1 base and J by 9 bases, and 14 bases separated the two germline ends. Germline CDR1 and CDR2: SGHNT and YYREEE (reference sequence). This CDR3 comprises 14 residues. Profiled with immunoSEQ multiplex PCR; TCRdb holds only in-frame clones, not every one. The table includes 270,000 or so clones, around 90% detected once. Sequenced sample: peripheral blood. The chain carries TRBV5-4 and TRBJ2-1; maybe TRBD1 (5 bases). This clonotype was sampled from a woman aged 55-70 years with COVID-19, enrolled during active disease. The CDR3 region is CASSLYGRATEQFF. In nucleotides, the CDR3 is TGTGCCAGCAGCTTGTATGGCAGGGCTACTGAGCAGTTCTTC.